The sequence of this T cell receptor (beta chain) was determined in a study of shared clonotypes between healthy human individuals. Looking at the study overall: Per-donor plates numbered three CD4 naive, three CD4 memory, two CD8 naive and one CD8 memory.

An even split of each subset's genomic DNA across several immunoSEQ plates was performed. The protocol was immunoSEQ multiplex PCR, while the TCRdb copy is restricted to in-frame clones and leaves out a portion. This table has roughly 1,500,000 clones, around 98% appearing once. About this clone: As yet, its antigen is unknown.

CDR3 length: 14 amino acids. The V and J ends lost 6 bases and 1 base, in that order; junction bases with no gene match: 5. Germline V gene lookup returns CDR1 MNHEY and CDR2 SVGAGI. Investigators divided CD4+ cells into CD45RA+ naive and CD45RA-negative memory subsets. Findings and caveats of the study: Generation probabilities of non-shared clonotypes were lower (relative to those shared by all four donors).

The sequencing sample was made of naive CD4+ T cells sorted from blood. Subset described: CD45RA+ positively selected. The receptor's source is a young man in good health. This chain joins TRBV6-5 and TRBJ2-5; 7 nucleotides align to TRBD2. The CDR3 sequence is CASRQTSAQETQYF. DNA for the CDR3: TGTGCCAGCAGACAAACTAGCGCCCAAGAGACCCAGTACTTC.